This T cell receptor (beta chain) was observed in a study of PD-1 blockade in classical Hodgkin lymphoma (dated by TCRdb to about 2020). Regarding the complete study: Nivolumab dosing was 3 mg/kg intravenously every 2 weeks, continuing until either disease progression or unacceptable toxicity. The study used TCR beta sequencing and CyTOF to define a peripheral blood immune signature of response to PD-1 blockade in classical Hodgkin lymphoma.

The sample's time point label, decoded: cycle 1 day 1 (C1D1), immediately before nivolumab initiation. Every trial patient had relapsed after autologous stem cell transplantation, and cohorts A, B and C differed in prior brentuximab vedotin exposure. A total of under 70 patients with relapsed/refractory classical Hodgkin lymphoma made up the trial cohort, and each patient's best overall response was complete response, partial response or progressive disease. Trial patients were treated with single-agent nivolumab in the multi-cohort phase II CheckMate 205 trial. An independent review committee assessed best overall response by applying the 2007 International Working Group response criteria. Trial PBMCs were collected just before the start of nivolumab (C1D1) and during therapy at cycle 2 day 1 and cycle 4 day 1. Peripheral blood was collected in 8 mL Vacutainer Cell Preparation Tubes, from which PBMCs were isolated by centrifugation and then cryopreserved.

The CDR3 numbers 15 residues from cysteine through phenylalanine. The CDR3 DNA has 45 bases and is translated from base 1. Sequences SGHTA (CDR1) and FQGNSA (CDR2) are obtained from the germline V gene. V and J are truncated by 2 bases and 1 base respectively, leaving an intervening sequence of 11 bases. The Qiagen DNeasy kit was used to extract genomic DNA both from unsorted PBMCs and from the negatively selected CD4+ and CD8+ fractions. Amplification of TCR beta CDR3 regions was done by immunoSEQ multiplex PCR with primers that anneal to V and J segments. A synthetic immune receptor repertoire was used to minimize amplification bias, and any remaining bias was removed computationally after sequencing. Regarding the original processing steps: Repertoire diversity was quantified as the Shannon entropy index using custom Python scripts. The unsorted, CD4+ and CD8+ repertoires were each analyzed separately, with the exception of combined analyses, where CD4+ and CD8+ sequences were merged in silico. A clone counted as expanded when the clone's frequency after treatment rose at least 2-fold relative to C1D1, and clones undetected at baseline were given a pseudocount of 0.5. Singleton clones were defined as clones with 0 or 1 copy at C1D1, and non-singleton clones were defined as clones with 2 or more copies. Clones expanded in unsorted samples were labelled as CD4+, CD8+ or unknown by matching protein sequences in sorted samples from the same patient. Diversity changes from C1D1 to C4D1 were tested in paired samples using Wilcoxon tests. TCRdb stores this immuneACCESS table with in-frame sequences only. Part of the clones is absent; in the studies checked, under half of the shortfall reflects unresolved V genes, and no reason is known for the rest. V, J and clone size were drawn from that table, and D and trimming were deduced from the DNA. Counted in this sample were 20,000 to 30,000 clones; around 63% of them appeared once. Roughly 3.4% of the sample is taken by the ten largest.

General study outcomes and caveats: Baseline TCR diversity was reported as lower in newly diagnosed patients than in healthy donors, and lower still in relapsed/refractory patients. By C4D1, a significant rise was seen in CD4+ TCR diversity but not in CD8+ TCR diversity (p=0.0027 vs p=0.16), and the rise was most apparent among complete responders (p=0.02). The study was restricted to a single clinical trial cohort, and the causes of repertoire differences, possibly disease activity or prior therapy, were left undefined. Lower diversity was observed in patients in whom nivolumab was started less than 1 year after ASCT, and these patients were excluded from later analyses so that confounding by immune reconstitution would be avoided. Baseline diversity similar to that of newly diagnosed patients was observed in trial patients achieving complete response, whereas significantly lower diversity was observed in partial responders and progressors.

Comment on this clone: This clone's antigen is unknown. Base qualities were left out, and no much larger clone turns up one base away.

The sample consisted of peripheral blood mononuclear cells (PBMCs), taken at baseline. The receptor chain draws on TRBV7-2 and TRBJ1-1, with no confidently assigned D gene. The TCR originated in a human donor with classical Hodgkin lymphoma. CDR3 reads: CASSLSPRGNTEAFF. The sequenced DNA: TGTGCCAGCAGCTTATCCCCCCGGGGGAACACTGAAGCTTTCTTT.